Listed below are T cell receptor beta chains from one sample, sequenced in a study of T-cell reconstitution after alpha-beta-depleted transplantation in children. TCRdb fed the PCR reads into MiXCR, producing one record per CDR3 protein. The sample consists of just over 950,000 distinct CDR3 sequences, roughly 31% of them appearing once. Specimen: PBMCs, mostly from graft donor cells, collected 360 days after TCRalphabeta/CD19-depleted stem cell transplant. The receptors stem from a boy in the first two years of life who had a stem cell transplant for SCID, so the T cells may come from the graft donor. The CDR3 runs from the conserved cysteine through the conserved F or W. The D gene is left open where the match is weak. Clone size is stated in some rows and not others, as once, few, many or a class when expanded.

J gene: TRBJ2-3; clone size: few; D gene: TRBD2; V gene: TRBV29-1; CDR3 DNA: TGCAGCGTTGCCCTAGCGGCTAGCACAGATACGCAGTATTTT; CDR3 protein: CSVALAASTDTQYF
J gene: TRBJ2-7; clone size: few; D gene: TRBD1; V gene: TRBV27; CDR3 DNA: TGTGCCAGCAGTTTATCCGTACAGGGGGGCTACGAGCAGTACTTC; CDR3 protein: CASSLSVQGGYEQYF
J gene: TRBJ1-6; clone size: NA; D gene: NA; V gene: TRBV20-1; CDR3 DNA: TGCAGTGCCAGACCGTCGACCGGGACTAGGGATTCACCCCTCCACTTT; CDR3 protein: CSARPSTGTRDSPLHF
J gene: TRBJ2-6; clone size: few; D gene: NA; V gene: TRBV5-1; CDR3 DNA: TGCGCCAGCATGAAGGACGTATCTGGGGCCAACGTCCTGACTTTC; CDR3 protein: CASMKDVSGANVLTF
J gene: TRBJ1-5; clone size: once; D gene: NA; V gene: TRBV16; CDR3 DNA: TGTGCCAGCAGCCCGGCTGTCGGGTGGCCCCAGCATTTT; CDR3 protein: CASSPAVGWPQHF
J gene: TRBJ2-7; clone size: NA; D gene: TRBD2; V gene: TRBV2; CDR3 DNA: TGTGCCAGCAAGGGACTAGCGGGGGGTAGCTCCTACGAGCAGTACTTC; CDR3 protein: CASKGLAGGSSYEQYF
J gene: TRBJ2-1; clone size: NA; D gene: NA; V gene: TRBV6-5; CDR3 DNA: TGTGCCAGCAGTTATGGTTTAATAGGGGGGGGCCGGGATGAGCAGTTCTTC; CDR3 protein: CASSYGLIGGGRDEQFF
J gene: TRBJ2-7; clone size: NA; D gene: TRBD1; V gene: TRBV15; CDR3 DNA: TGTGCCACCAGCAGAGATGTGTGGGGCCGAGACCGGGACAGAAAATACGAGCAGTACTTC; CDR3 protein: CATSRDVWGRDRDRKYEQYF
J gene: TRBJ2-7; clone size: NA; D gene: TRBD1; V gene: TRBV7-9; CDR3 DNA: TGTGCCAGCAGCTTAGGACAGGGTATCGCCTACGAGCAGTACTTC; CDR3 protein: CASSLGQGIAYEQYF
J gene: TRBJ2-2; clone size: few; D gene: NA; V gene: TRBV14; CDR3 DNA: TGTGCCAGCAGCATACTAGACACCGGGGAGCTGTTTTTT; CDR3 protein: CASSILDTGELFF
J gene: TRBJ1-5; clone size: NA; D gene: TRBD1; V gene: TRBV5-5; CDR3 DNA: TGTGCCAGCAGCTCCGGACAGGCGCGCCAGCCCCAGCATTTT; CDR3 protein: CASSSGQARQPQHF
J gene: TRBJ1-2; clone size: few; D gene: NA; V gene: TRBV20-1; CDR3 DNA: TGCAGTGCTTACAGTGGCTATGGCTACACCTTC; CDR3 protein: CSAYSGYGYTF
J gene: TRBJ2-7; clone size: few; D gene: TRBD1; V gene: TRBV12-3/TRBV12-4; CDR3 DNA: TGTGCCAGCAGTCGTACAGGGGGAGTAGGCTACGAGCAGTACTTC; CDR3 protein: CASSRTGGVGYEQYF
J gene: TRBJ1-1; clone size: NA; D gene: NA; V gene: TRBV11-2; CDR3 DNA: TGTGCCAGCAGCTTAGATTTACAGTCAGCCTACACTGAAGCTTTCTTT; CDR3 protein: CASSLDLQSAYTEAFF
J gene: TRBJ1-5; clone size: NA; D gene: NA; V gene: TRBV20-1; CDR3 DNA: TGCAGTGCTAGAGCTCGGATCCCCAATCAGCCCCAGCATTTT; CDR3 protein: CSARARIPNQPQHF
J gene: TRBJ2-1; clone size: few; D gene: NA; V gene: TRBV7-9; CDR3 DNA: TGTGCCAGCAGCCCTTCGGGGCTCCCTACCTACAATGAGCAGTTCTTC; CDR3 protein: CASSPSGLPTYNEQFF
J gene: TRBJ2-7; clone size: NA; D gene: TRBD2; V gene: TRBV4-3; CDR3 DNA: TGCGCCAGCAGCCAAGATAGGGGCAGGGAGGGCCTCTACGAGCAGTACTTC; CDR3 protein: CASSQDRGREGLYEQYF
J gene: TRBJ1-1; clone size: NA; D gene: NA; V gene: TRBV2; CDR3 DNA: TGTGCCAGCGGTTGGAGGGAGGGCACTGAAGCTTTCTTT; CDR3 protein: CASGWREGTEAFF
J gene: TRBJ1-1; clone size: many; D gene: NA; V gene: TRBV12-3/TRBV12-4; CDR3 DNA: TGTGCCAGCAGCCCAGGTGGGGGCATGAACACTGAAGCTTTCTTT; CDR3 protein: CASSPGGGMNTEAFF
J gene: TRBJ1-1; clone size: NA; D gene: NA; V gene: TRBV5-1; CDR3 DNA: TGCGCCAGCAGTTCCCCCTGGGGGAACACTGAAGCTTTCTTT; CDR3 protein: CASSSPWGNTEAFF
J gene: TRBJ1-1; clone size: few; D gene: NA; V gene: TRBV29-1; CDR3 DNA: TGCAGCGTCACCCCCACACGTGCCGGGCACACTGAAGCTTTCTTT; CDR3 protein: CSVTPTRAGHTEAFF
J gene: TRBJ2-5; clone size: NA; D gene: NA; V gene: TRBV6-5; CDR3 DNA: TGTGCCAGCAGTTACGGCAGGGTAGAGACCCAGTACTTC; CDR3 protein: CASSYGRVETQYF
J gene: TRBJ2-7; clone size: NA; D gene: NA; V gene: TRBV2; CDR3 DNA: TGTGCCAGCAGTGGTAACAGGGGGGGTCGGGGCGAGCAGTACTTC; CDR3 protein: CASSGNRGGRGEQYF
J gene: TRBJ2-7; clone size: few; D gene: NA; V gene: TRBV12-3/TRBV12-4; CDR3 DNA: TGTGCCAGCAGTAACTCAGGGGTGGCCTACGAGCAGTACTTC; CDR3 protein: CASSNSGVAYEQYF
J gene: TRBJ2-1; clone size: NA; D gene: NA; V gene: TRBV10-3; CDR3 DNA: TGTGCCACCGAAGGAGGCTACAATGAGCAGTTCTTC; CDR3 protein: CATEGGYNEQFF
J gene: TRBJ1-6; clone size: NA; D gene: TRBD1; V gene: TRBV20-1; CDR3 DNA: TGCAGTGCTGCAGGGGGACCCCTCCACTTT; CDR3 protein: CSAAGGPLHF
J gene: TRBJ2-1; clone size: few; D gene: TRBD2; V gene: TRBV4-1; CDR3 DNA: TGCGCCAGCAGCCAAGCGATAGCGGGCTACAATGAGCAGTTCTTC; CDR3 protein: CASSQAIAGYNEQFF
J gene: TRBJ2-7; clone size: NA; D gene: TRBD1; V gene: TRBV12-3/TRBV12-4; CDR3 DNA: TGTGCCAGCAGCCCAGCCCTCGGACAGGGGGCCGACGAGCAGTACTTC; CDR3 protein: CASSPALGQGADEQYF
J gene: TRBJ2-3; clone size: few; D gene: TRBD2; V gene: TRBV4-1; CDR3 DNA: TGCGCCAGCAGCCCCCAGACTAGCGGGGATGAGTTATGGACAGATACGCAGTATTTT; CDR3 protein: CASSPQTSGDELWTDTQYF
J gene: TRBJ2-3; clone size: NA; D gene: TRBD2; V gene: TRBV7-8; CDR3 DNA: TGTGCCAGCAGCCGAAAACTAGCGGGGGGGCCGGTTGATACGCAGTATTTT; CDR3 protein: CASSRKLAGGPVDTQYF
J gene: TRBJ2-1; clone size: few; D gene: NA; V gene: TRBV7-9; CDR3 DNA: TGTGCCAGCAGCTTAGGGGTCTCGGACTGGACCTACAATGAGCAGTTCTTC; CDR3 protein: CASSLGVSDWTYNEQFF
J gene: TRBJ1-5; clone size: few; D gene: NA; V gene: TRBV20-1; CDR3 DNA: TGCAGTGCTAGAGATTTCCAAACAGGGTTCAATCAGCCCCAGCATTTT; CDR3 protein: CSARDFQTGFNQPQHF
J gene: TRBJ1-1; clone size: NA; D gene: NA; V gene: TRBV5-1; CDR3 DNA: TGCGCCAGCAGCTTCGCGGCCGGGACACCAGGTGGAGGAGGCACTGAAGCTTTCTTT; CDR3 protein: CASSFAAGTPGGGGTEAFF
J gene: TRBJ2-7; clone size: few; D gene: TRBD1; V gene: TRBV27; CDR3 DNA: TGTGCCAGCAGTTTGACAGGGGGTCCGATCTACGAGCAGTACTTC; CDR3 protein: CASSLTGGPIYEQYF
J gene: TRBJ2-5; clone size: NA; D gene: NA; V gene: TRBV20-1; CDR3 DNA: TGCAGTGCTAGACCCAGCGGAAGGAGACAAGAGACCCAGTACTTC; CDR3 protein: CSARPSGRRQETQYF
J gene: TRBJ2-5; clone size: NA; D gene: TRBD1; V gene: TRBV7-2; CDR3 DNA: TGTGCCAGCACCCGAAGACAGGGGTTGAAAGAGACCCAGTACTTC; CDR3 protein: CASTRRQGLKETQYF
J gene: TRBJ2-2; clone size: NA; D gene: NA; V gene: TRBV4-3; CDR3 DNA: TGCGCCAGCAGCCAAGAACCGGGCTACGAGGGAACCGGGGAGCTGTTTTTT; CDR3 protein: CASSQEPGYEGTGELFF
J gene: TRBJ2-1; clone size: NA; D gene: TRBD1; V gene: TRBV15; CDR3 DNA: TGTGCCACCAGCTCGGAGCTAAGACAGGGCAATGAGCAGTTCTTC; CDR3 protein: CATSSELRQGNEQFF
J gene: TRBJ2-1; clone size: few; D gene: NA; V gene: TRBV9; CDR3 DNA: TGTGCCAGCAGCGCGGACGGTGAGACCTACAATGAGCAGTTCTTC; CDR3 protein: CASSADGETYNEQFF
J gene: TRBJ2-1; clone size: NA; D gene: TRBD1; V gene: TRBV20-1; CDR3 DNA: TGCAGTGCTAGCCCCGGGACAGGGGGCATGGATGAGCAGTTCTTC; CDR3 protein: CSASPGTGGMDEQFF
J gene: TRBJ2-3; clone size: NA; D gene: NA; V gene: TRBV27; CDR3 DNA: TGTGCCAGCAGTTTATGGGGGGTTGGCACAGATACGCAGTATTTT; CDR3 protein: CASSLWGVGTDTQYF
J gene: TRBJ2-7; clone size: few; D gene: TRBD1; V gene: TRBV5-1; CDR3 DNA: TGCGCCAGCAGCTTGGAGGCAGGGGGCTGGGACGAGCAGTACTTC; CDR3 protein: CASSLEAGGWDEQYF
J gene: TRBJ2-3; clone size: NA; D gene: NA; V gene: TRBV18; CDR3 DNA: TGTGCCAGCTCACCAGAGGAGGAGACAGATACGCAGTATTTT; CDR3 protein: CASSPEEETDTQYF
J gene: TRBJ2-5; clone size: NA; D gene: NA; V gene: TRBV12-3/TRBV12-4; CDR3 DNA: TGTGCCAGCAGTTTATTCTTAGAGACCCAGTACTTC; CDR3 protein: CASSLFLETQYF
J gene: TRBJ2-5; clone size: few; D gene: NA; V gene: TRBV4-2; CDR3 DNA: TGTGCCAGCAGCCAAGATGGGCCCTTCGGGGAGACCCAGTACTTC; CDR3 protein: CASSQDGPFGETQYF
J gene: TRBJ2-6; clone size: NA; D gene: TRBD1; V gene: TRBV12-3/TRBV12-4; CDR3 DNA: TGTGCCAGCAGCCTGAGAGGGGGCGCGGCTGGGGCCAACGTCCTGACTTTC; CDR3 protein: CASSLRGGAAGANVLTF
J gene: TRBJ2-1; clone size: NA; D gene: NA; V gene: TRBV12-3/TRBV12-4; CDR3 DNA: TGTGCCAGCAGTTCCAGCCAGGGACCCAATGAGCAGTTCTTC; CDR3 protein: CASSSSQGPNEQFF
J gene: TRBJ1-4; clone size: few; D gene: NA; V gene: TRBV7-8; CDR3 DNA: TGTGCCAGCAGCTTAGACTGGCCCGAAAAACTGTTTTTT; CDR3 protein: CASSLDWPEKLFF
J gene: TRBJ1-1; clone size: NA; D gene: TRBD1; V gene: TRBV28; CDR3 DNA: TGTGCCAGCAGTCCCAGTGACAGGGCGAACACTGAAGCTTTCTTT; CDR3 protein: CASSPSDRANTEAFF
J gene: TRBJ2-3; clone size: NA; D gene: NA; V gene: TRBV5-1; CDR3 DNA: TGCGCCAGCAGCGCGATTACGACCCCAGATACGCAGTATTTT; CDR3 protein: CASSAITTPDTQYF
J gene: TRBJ2-1; clone size: NA; D gene: TRBD2; V gene: TRBV20-1; CDR3 DNA: TGCAGTGCCACGCCCGGGGGGTATAGATACAATGAGCAGTTCTTC; CDR3 protein: CSATPGGYRYNEQFF
J gene: TRBJ2-5; clone size: few; D gene: TRBD2; V gene: TRBV11-2; CDR3 DNA: TGTGCCAGCACCCTCCCCGGGACTAGCGGGGGGGATCAAGAGACCCAGTACTTC; CDR3 protein: CASTLPGTSGGDQETQYF